These 3 T cell receptor beta chains were all obtained from the same sample, sequenced in a study of blood T cells in healthy people across ages. Primed by a sample-barcoded 5' primer and a J-beta primer mix, a second PCR proceeded for 7 to 11 cycles. TCRdb used MiXCR to reprocess the 5' RACE reads, holding one entry per CDR3 protein. This table holds under 1 million distinct CDR3 sequences, 40% to 50% found once. The sequenced sample consisted of blood. The source is a man aged 60-69 years in good health.

This chain joins TRBV12-3 or TRBV12-4 and TRBJ1-6; D is unclear. CDR3 length: 12 amino acids. With 2 bases removed from V and 8 bases from J, the gap between germline ends came to 4 bases. The CDR3 reads CASSLSYSPLHF. CDR3 nucleotide sequence: TGTGCCAGCAGTTTAAGCTATTCACCCCTCCACTTT.

The rearrangement joins TRBV5-1 to TRBJ2-3, with 8 bases matching TRBD2. V dropped 3 bases and J dropped 6; count of bases not matched to a gene: 9. Germline loops: CDR1 SGHRS, CDR2 YFSETQ. This CDR3 has 15 residues. CDR3 sequence reads: CASSSSGSIPDTQYF. The CDR3 nucleotides read TGCGCCAGCAGCTCTAGCGGGTCCATACCGGATACGCAGTATTTT.

This clonotype has just a few counts. The rearrangement uses TRBV7-2 and TRBJ2-7; D unresolved. This CDR3 spans 13 amino acids. With 3 bases removed from V and 2 bases from J, the gap between germline ends came to 8 bases. Per the germline V gene, CDR1 is SGHTA and CDR2 is FQGNSA. As DNA, the CDR3 is TGTGCCAGCAGCTTTTACCGTACCTACGAGCAGTACTTC. Its translation: CASSFYRTYEQYF.